These T cell receptor beta chains were read from a single sample in a study of graft-versus-host responses after intestinal transplantation. Their antigens remain unidentified. Clones were sequenced by immunoSEQ multiplex PCR, and TCRdb holds only the in-frame ones, with some missing. The repertoire holds about 120,000 clones, with about nine tenths as singletons. The sequenced sample was unstimulated CD4+ T cells sorted from spleen or lymph node cells, obtained before intestinal transplant. The receptors derive from a human donor who received an intestinal transplant. The conserved cysteine and the conserved F or W are not part of the CDR3 here.

J gene: TRBJ1-5
V gene: TRBV6-1
CDR3 protein: ASSDWDRDQPQH

J gene: .
V gene: TRBV19
CDR3 protein: ASSIGGASGNYEQY

J gene: TRBJ2-3
V gene: TRBV5-1
CDR3 protein: ASSSGVAGTSTDTQY

J gene: TRBJ2-7
V gene: TRBV5-1
CDR3 protein: ASSFPDSYEQY

J gene: TRBJ2-3
V gene: TRBV28
CDR3 protein: ASSLVGRLDSFSNTQY

J gene: TRBJ1-3
V gene: TRBV18
CDR3 protein: ASSPDRVRNTIY

J gene: TRBJ1-1
V gene: TRBV5-1
CDR3 protein: ASSNRDRGVTEAF

J gene: TRBJ2-1
V gene: TRBV4-1
CDR3 protein: ASSQGGKGTGNEQF

J gene: TRBJ1-1
V gene: TRBV7-8
CDR3 protein: ASSWTRGLAEAF

J gene: TRBJ2-7
V gene: TRBV6-6
CDR3 protein: ASSYGTGARGEQY

J gene: TRBJ1-1
V gene: TRBV25-1
CDR3 protein: ASSERRDTEAF

J gene: TRBJ2-1
V gene: TRBV20-1
CDR3 protein: SASQENEQF

J gene: TRBJ1-4
V gene: TRBV19
CDR3 protein: ASSVHSSEADEKLF

J gene: TRBJ2-2
V gene: TRBV2
CDR3 protein: ASNRDRGYTGELF

J gene: TRBJ1-5
V gene: TRBV7-9
CDR3 protein: ASSRMGLEKPQH

J gene: TRBJ2-5
V gene: TRBV19
CDR3 protein: ASSIGQYQETQY

J gene: TRBJ2-7
V gene: TRBV5-1
CDR3 protein: ASSLAPPGQGPYEQY

J gene: TRBJ2-2
V gene: TRBV11-2
CDR3 protein: ASSSTAGYTGELF

J gene: TRBJ2-7
V gene: TRBV27
CDR3 protein: ASSPGTVSYEQY

J gene: TRBJ1-1
V gene: TRBV6-6
CDR3 protein: ASRTNTEAF

J gene: TRBJ1-3
V gene: TRBV6-6
CDR3 protein: ASSPDRANTIY

J gene: TRBJ2-7
V gene: TRBV6-6
CDR3 protein: ASKYTAGDRAYEQY

J gene: TRBJ2-7
V gene: TRBV4-2
CDR3 protein: ASSPRGLNEQY

J gene: TRBJ2-3
V gene: TRBV14
CDR3 protein: ASSRRGTDTQY

J gene: TRBJ2-7
V gene: TRBV25-1
CDR3 protein: ASSPFPRESTYEQY

J gene: TRBJ2-1
V gene: TRBV7-2
CDR3 protein: ASSLRGGRVDEQF

J gene: TRBJ1-1
V gene: TRBV5-4
CDR3 protein: ASSPGGLGTEAF

J gene: TRBJ2-3
V gene: TRBV5-6
CDR3 protein: ASRAGTGVTNTDTQY

J gene: TRBJ1-1
V gene: TRBV10-1
CDR3 protein: ASSESRQLNTEAF

J gene: TRBJ1-5
V gene: TRBV28
CDR3 protein: ASSRYRSNQPQH

J gene: TRBJ1-2
V gene: TRBV6-5
CDR3 protein: ASSLRDRGRIT